This T cell receptor beta chain is from a study of T cell responses to AZD1222 COVID-19 vaccine. In this sample, this clone turned up once. The CDR3 spans 13 residues. The germline V gene has CDR1 SEHNR and CDR2 FQNEAQ (reference sequence). The method was immunoSEQ multiplex PCR; TCRdb's version includes in-frame clones alone and lacks a portion of them. Of just over 60,000 clones detected, 76% appear once; the ten largest clones hold more than 12%. This TCR was sampled from an adult in good health. The sequenced sample was peripheral blood, obtained on day 0 of AZD1222 vaccination. The V gene is TRBV7-9, the J gene TRBJ2-7, with D possibly being TRBD2 (6 bases). This CDR3 reads CAGEADSSYEQYF. The CDR3 region has the DNA TGTGCAGGGGAGGCCGACTCCTCCTACGAGCAGTACTTC.